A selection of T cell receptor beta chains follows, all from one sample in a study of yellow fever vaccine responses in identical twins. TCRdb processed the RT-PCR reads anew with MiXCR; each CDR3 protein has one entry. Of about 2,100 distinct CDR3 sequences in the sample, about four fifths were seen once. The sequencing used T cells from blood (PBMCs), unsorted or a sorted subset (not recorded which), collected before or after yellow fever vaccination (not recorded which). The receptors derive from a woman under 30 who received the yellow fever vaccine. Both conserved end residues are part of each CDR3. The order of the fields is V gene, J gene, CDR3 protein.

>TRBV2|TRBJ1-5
CASSEVGSGTNQPQHF
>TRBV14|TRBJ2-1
CASSIGLAAYNEQFF
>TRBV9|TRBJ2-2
CASRPGGTGELFF
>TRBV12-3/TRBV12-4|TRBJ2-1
CASMGGTYNEQFF
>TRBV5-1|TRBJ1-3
CASSSTGVGNTIYF
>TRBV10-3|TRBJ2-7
CAIGRVIGGQSSYEQYF
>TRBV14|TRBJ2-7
CASSQGRDMRYEQYF
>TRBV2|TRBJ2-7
CASSEVLPRYEQYF
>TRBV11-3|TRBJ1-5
CASATGSNQPQHF
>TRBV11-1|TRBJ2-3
CASSYRLAAPPGDTQYF
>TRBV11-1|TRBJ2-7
CASTGGTRAYEQYF
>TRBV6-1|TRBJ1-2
CASSSDTTYGYTF
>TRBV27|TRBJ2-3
CASSSDLDTQYF
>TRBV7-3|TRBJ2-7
CASSFGGGSYEQYF
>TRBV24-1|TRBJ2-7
CATSEAGTVYEQYF
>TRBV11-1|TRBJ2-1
CASSPGTSGDNEQFF
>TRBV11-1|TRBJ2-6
CASSAAQGSGANVLTF
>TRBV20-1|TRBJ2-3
CSARDIIRGYTDTQYF
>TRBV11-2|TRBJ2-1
CASSPSTSEFSYNEQFF
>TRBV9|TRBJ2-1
CASSVVGASYNEQFF
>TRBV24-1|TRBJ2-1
CATSDSLDRGTYNEQFF
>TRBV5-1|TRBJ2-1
CASSLGTSGPYNEQFF
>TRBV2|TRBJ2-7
CASRDPGQSYEQYF
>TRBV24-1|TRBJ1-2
CATSDDRTPLYGYTF
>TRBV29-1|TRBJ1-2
CSVASSANYGYTF
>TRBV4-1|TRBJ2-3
CASSQDYPSGSGDTQYF
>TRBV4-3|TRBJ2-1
CASSQLDAGVRNEQFF
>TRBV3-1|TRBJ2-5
CASSQDLGGEETQYF
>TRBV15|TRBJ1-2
CATRRSGVLNYGYTF
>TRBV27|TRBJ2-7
CASSWTSGTSYGQYF
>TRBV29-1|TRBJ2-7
CSVVPGGTYEQYF
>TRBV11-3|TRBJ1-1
CASSPPDRAMNTEAFF